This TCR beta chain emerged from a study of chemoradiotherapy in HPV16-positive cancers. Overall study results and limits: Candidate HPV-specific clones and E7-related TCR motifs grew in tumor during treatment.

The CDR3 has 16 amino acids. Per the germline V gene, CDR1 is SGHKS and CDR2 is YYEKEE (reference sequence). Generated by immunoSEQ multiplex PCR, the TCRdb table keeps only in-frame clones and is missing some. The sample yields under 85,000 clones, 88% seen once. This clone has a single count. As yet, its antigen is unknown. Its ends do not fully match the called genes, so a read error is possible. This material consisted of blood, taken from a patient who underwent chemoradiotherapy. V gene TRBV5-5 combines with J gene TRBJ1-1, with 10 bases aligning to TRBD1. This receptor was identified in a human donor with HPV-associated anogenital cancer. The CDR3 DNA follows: TGTGCCAGCACCTGGGGGACAGGGGAAGGGAACGCTGAAGCTTTCTTT. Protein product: CASTWGTGEGNAEAFF.